Listed below are T cell receptor beta chains from one sample, sequenced in a study of cytomegalovirus exposure and HLA in healthy donors. Clones were sequenced by immunoSEQ multiplex PCR, and TCRdb holds only the in-frame ones, with some missing. The profile shows 150,000 or so clones, roughly 79% of them singletons. What was sequenced was PBMCs. These receptors all come from a woman aged 18-30 years in good health and CMV-seropositive. The CDR3 runs from the conserved cysteine through the conserved F or W. The D gene is left open where the match is weak. Expanded clones get a size class; other rows say once, few or many, or leave the size out.

j_call: TRBJ2-2
v_call: TRBV5-1
d_call: -
clone_size: -
cdr3_nt: TGCGCCAGCGGAGACAGAACCGGGGAGCTGTTTTTT
cdr3_aa: CASGDRTGELFF

j_call: TRBJ1-1
v_call: TRBV6-5
d_call: -
clone_size: few
cdr3_nt: TGTGCCAGCAGTTACATGGGCAGTGAAGCTTTCTTT
cdr3_aa: CASSYMGSEAFF

j_call: TRBJ2-7
v_call: TRBV5-6
d_call: -
clone_size: -
cdr3_nt: TGTGCCAGCAGCTTGGGGATAGGGGCATCCTACGAGCAGTACTTC
cdr3_aa: CASSLGIGASYEQYF

j_call: TRBJ2-3
v_call: TRBV7-2
d_call: TRBD2
clone_size: -
cdr3_nt: TGTGCCAGCAGCTTAGCTAGCGGGGACACTAGGGCGCAGTATTTT
cdr3_aa: CASSLASGDTRAQYF

j_call: TRBJ2-3
v_call: TRBV11-2
d_call: TRBD2
clone_size: once
cdr3_nt: TGTGCCAGCAGCTTAGTTGGGGGGGGGAGCACAGATACGCAGTATTTT
cdr3_aa: CASSLVGGGSTDTQYF

j_call: TRBJ1-6
v_call: TRBV6-6
d_call: -
clone_size: few
cdr3_nt: TGTGCCAGCAGTCCCCTGGAGGGAGAGATTTCACCCCTCCACTTT
cdr3_aa: CASSPLEGEISPLHF

j_call: TRBJ2-3
v_call: TRBV28
d_call: TRBD2
clone_size: -
cdr3_nt: TGTGCCAGCAGTCAGCCAGGACTAGCGGGGGGCGGGACTAGCACAGATACGCAGTATTTT
cdr3_aa: CASSQPGLAGGGTSTDTQYF

j_call: TRBJ2-7
v_call: TRBV7-2
d_call: TRBD2
clone_size: -
cdr3_nt: TGTGCCAGCCGCTTGGGCGGGGGGGCCTACGAGCAGTACTTC
cdr3_aa: CASRLGGGAYEQYF

j_call: TRBJ1-2
v_call: TRBV7-9
d_call: -
clone_size: -
cdr3_nt: TGTGCCAGCAGCCCTACTAACTATGGCTACACCTTC
cdr3_aa: CASSPTNYGYTF

j_call: TRBJ2-1
v_call: TRBV27
d_call: TRBD2
clone_size: once
cdr3_nt: TGTGCCAGCAGTTTATCCCGCCCGGCTAGCGGGGGAAACAATGAGCAGTTCTTC
cdr3_aa: CASSLSRPASGGNNEQFF

j_call: TRBJ2-2
v_call: TRBV9
d_call: -
clone_size: -
cdr3_nt: TGTGCCAGCAGCGTACGGGGGGCAGGGGAGCTGTTTTTT
cdr3_aa: CASSVRGAGELFF

j_call: TRBJ2-1
v_call: TRBV2
d_call: -
clone_size: -
cdr3_nt: TGTGCCAGCAGTGTTCTTAGCGGCGGAGACTACAATGAGCAGTTCTTC
cdr3_aa: CASSVLSGGDYNEQFF

j_call: TRBJ1-2
v_call: TRBV9
d_call: TRBD1
clone_size: few
cdr3_nt: TGTGCCAGCAGCGTATTCCGGGACAGGGGAAGAGGGAACTATGGCTACACCTTC
cdr3_aa: CASSVFRDRGRGNYGYTF

j_call: TRBJ2-7
v_call: TRBV11-2
d_call: TRBD1
clone_size: once
cdr3_nt: TGTGCCAGCAGCTTAGTTACAGGGGGCAACTACGAGCAGTACTTC
cdr3_aa: CASSLVTGGNYEQYF

j_call: TRBJ1-4
v_call: TRBV4-2
d_call: -
clone_size: -
cdr3_nt: TGTGCCAGCAGCCCTTTCCCTCCTCAGGGAAAACTGTTTTTT
cdr3_aa: CASSPFPPQGKLFF

j_call: TRBJ2-7
v_call: TRBV15
d_call: -
clone_size: few
cdr3_nt: TGTGCCACCAGCAGAGATTCCCTCAGGGTACCATACGAGCAGTACTTC
cdr3_aa: CATSRDSLRVPYEQYF

j_call: TRBJ2-6
v_call: TRBV6-4
d_call: -
clone_size: many
cdr3_nt: TGTGCCAGCAGTGACAAGGGGGCTGGGGCCAACGTCCTGACTTTC
cdr3_aa: CASSDKGAGANVLTF

j_call: TRBJ2-7
v_call: TRBV7-3
d_call: -
clone_size: -
cdr3_nt: TGTGCCAGCAGCTTAGGGAGCCCCCCCTACGAGCAGTACTTC
cdr3_aa: CASSLGSPPYEQYF

j_call: TRBJ1-4
v_call: TRBV6-7
d_call: -
clone_size: -
cdr3_nt: TGTGCCAGCAGCATATGGACAGCTAATGAAAAACTGTTTTTT
cdr3_aa: CASSIWTANEKLFF

j_call: TRBJ2-7
v_call: TRBV29-1
d_call: -
clone_size: -
cdr3_nt: TGCAGCGCCCTAGGGCTCAGGGGATCCTACGAGCAGTACTTC
cdr3_aa: CSALGLRGSYEQYF

j_call: TRBJ2-1
v_call: TRBV11-1
d_call: TRBD2
clone_size: -
cdr3_nt: TGTGCCAGCAGCCGCACTGGCGGGGGGGTCTCCTACAATGAGCAGTTCTTC
cdr3_aa: CASSRTGGGVSYNEQFF

j_call: TRBJ1-2
v_call: TRBV10-3
d_call: -
clone_size: -
cdr3_nt: TGTGCCATCAGTGACAACAGGGTGGCTAACTATGGCTACACCTTC
cdr3_aa: CAISDNRVANYGYTF

j_call: TRBJ1-5
v_call: TRBV7-2
d_call: TRBD1
clone_size: -
cdr3_nt: TGTGCCAGCAGCAGGGACAGGGGTAGCAATCAGCCCCAGCATTTT
cdr3_aa: CASSRDRGSNQPQHF

j_call: TRBJ1-3
v_call: TRBV6-1
d_call: -
clone_size: -
cdr3_nt: TGTGCCAGCAGTGAAGCACGACTTCACGGGGGAAACACCATATATTTT
cdr3_aa: CASSEARLHGGNTIYF

j_call: TRBJ1-2
v_call: TRBV7-9
d_call: -
clone_size: -
cdr3_nt: TGTGCCAGCAGCCGTCCCCCCGGTACCTATGGCTACACCTTC
cdr3_aa: CASSRPPGTYGYTF

j_call: TRBJ1-1
v_call: TRBV13
d_call: TRBD1
clone_size: -
cdr3_nt: TGTGCCAGCAGCTTAGGCTATCCCACCGGGACAGGGGCTTCCTTT
cdr3_aa: CASSLGYPTGTGASF

j_call: TRBJ1-4
v_call: TRBV30
d_call: -
clone_size: -
cdr3_nt: TGTGCCTGCCCCTCGGTGTCTTCGGGAGAAAAACTGTTTTTT
cdr3_aa: CACPSVSSGEKLFF

j_call: TRBJ2-4
v_call: TRBV5-6
d_call: -
clone_size: -
cdr3_nt: TGTGCCAGCACCACCGCGGGATTAGCCAAAAACATTCAGTACTTC
cdr3_aa: CASTTAGLAKNIQYF

j_call: TRBJ1-1
v_call: TRBV6-1
d_call: -
clone_size: -
cdr3_nt: TGTGCCAGCAGTGGCAGGGCCGACACTGAAGCTTTCTTT
cdr3_aa: CASSGRADTEAFF

j_call: TRBJ2-7
v_call: TRBV14
d_call: -
clone_size: -
cdr3_nt: TGTGCCAGCAGCCAAAGGAGATACGAGCAGTACTTC
cdr3_aa: CASSQRRYEQYF

j_call: TRBJ1-4
v_call: TRBV25-1
d_call: -
clone_size: -
cdr3_nt: TGTGCCACCCATCCAGGGCATGCGGATGAAAAACTGTTTTTT
cdr3_aa: CATHPGHADEKLFF

j_call: TRBJ2-7
v_call: TRBV7-9
d_call: -
clone_size: -
cdr3_nt: TGTGCCAGCAGCTTACCCGGAGTCTACGAGCAGTACTTC
cdr3_aa: CASSLPGVYEQYF

j_call: TRBJ2-7
v_call: TRBV19
d_call: -
clone_size: once
cdr3_nt: TGTGCCAGTAGCAACACCGGGACACATTACGAGCAGTACTTC
cdr3_aa: CASSNTGTHYEQYF

j_call: TRBJ2-2
v_call: TRBV7-2
d_call: -
clone_size: -
cdr3_nt: TGTGCCAGCAGCCCATCAACCGGGGAGCTGCTTTTT
cdr3_aa: CASSPSTGELLF

j_call: TRBJ2-5
v_call: TRBV30
d_call: TRBD2
clone_size: -
cdr3_nt: TGTGCTGGCTTTGCGGGGGCCCAGTACTTC
cdr3_aa: CAGFAGAQYF

j_call: TRBJ2-7
v_call: TRBV11-1
d_call: -
clone_size: -
cdr3_nt: TGTGCCAGCAGGTGGACAGATCGATCGTACGAGCAGTACTTC
cdr3_aa: CASRWTDRSYEQYF

j_call: TRBJ2-3
v_call: TRBV9
d_call: TRBD2
clone_size: few
cdr3_nt: TGTGCCAGCAGCTTGGGGGGGGGTCGCACAGATACGCAGTATTTT
cdr3_aa: CASSLGGGRTDTQYF

j_call: TRBJ1-4
v_call: TRBV7-8
d_call: -
clone_size: -
cdr3_nt: TGTGCCAGCAGCTTAGCGCGGGGAAATGAAAAACTGTTTTTT
cdr3_aa: CASSLARGNEKLFF

j_call: TRBJ2-7
v_call: TRBV9
d_call: -
clone_size: -
cdr3_nt: TGTGCCAGCAGCCCAAGAGGAGTCAGCACCTACGAGCAGTACTTC
cdr3_aa: CASSPRGVSTYEQYF

j_call: TRBJ1-1
v_call: TRBV2
d_call: TRBD1
clone_size: -
cdr3_nt: TGTGCCAGCAGCGCGGACAGGGCGGGGGACACTGAAGCTTTCTTT
cdr3_aa: CASSADRAGDTEAFF

j_call: TRBJ2-2
v_call: TRBV7-9
d_call: TRBD1
clone_size: few
cdr3_nt: TGTGCCAGCGGGACAAGGGGGCCGGGTCTCTCCGGGGAGCTGTTTTTT
cdr3_aa: CASGTRGPGLSGELFF

j_call: TRBJ2-3
v_call: TRBV21-1
d_call: -
clone_size: -
cdr3_nt: TGTGCCAAGACCCGGGAGTATTTT
cdr3_aa: CAKTREYF

j_call: TRBJ2-7
v_call: TRBV15
d_call: TRBD1
clone_size: -
cdr3_nt: TGTGCCACCAGCAGAGATCGGGACAGGGGTGTACCCTACGAGCAGTACTTC
cdr3_aa: CATSRDRDRGVPYEQYF

j_call: TRBJ2-3
v_call: TRBV29-1
d_call: TRBD1
clone_size: -
cdr3_nt: TGCAGCGTAGCCCAGGGACAGGGAAATGGAGATACGCAGTATTTT
cdr3_aa: CSVAQGQGNGDTQYF

j_call: TRBJ2-5
v_call: TRBV9
d_call: TRBD2
clone_size: -
cdr3_nt: TGTGCCAGCAGCAAAATGGGAGCGGGGGAAGAGACCCAGTACTTC
cdr3_aa: CASSKMGAGEETQYF

j_call: TRBJ2-3
v_call: TRBV20-1
d_call: -
clone_size: -
cdr3_nt: TGCAGTGCCGGGGGAGTAGATACGCAGTATTTT
cdr3_aa: CSAGGVDTQYF

j_call: TRBJ2-5
v_call: TRBV11-2
d_call: TRBD1
clone_size: -
cdr3_nt: TGTGCCAGCAGTCTCACAGGGGGCGCCCAGGAGACCCAGTACTTC
cdr3_aa: CASSLTGGAQETQYF

j_call: TRBJ2-1
v_call: TRBV28
d_call: -
clone_size: -
cdr3_nt: TGTGCCAGTCCTAACGGGGGGCCAAGACCCAATGAGCAGTTCTTC
cdr3_aa: CASPNGGPRPNEQFF

j_call: TRBJ2-3
v_call: TRBV10-3
d_call: TRBD2
clone_size: -
cdr3_nt: TGTGCCGGACAGCGGGGGCCCCAGACAGATACGCAGTATTTT
cdr3_aa: CAGQRGPQTDTQYF

j_call: TRBJ2-3
v_call: TRBV5-4
d_call: TRBD2
clone_size: once
cdr3_nt: TGTGCCAGCAGCTCGTACACCAGCGGGGGGCCCGGGGATACGCAGTATTTT
cdr3_aa: CASSSYTSGGPGDTQYF

j_call: TRBJ1-4
v_call: TRBV5-1
d_call: -
clone_size: -
cdr3_nt: TGCGCCAGCAGCTACGGGGGTATGGCTGAAAAACTGTTTTTT
cdr3_aa: CASSYGGMAEKLFF

j_call: TRBJ2-7
v_call: TRBV7-8
d_call: -
clone_size: -
cdr3_nt: TGTGCCAGCAGCTTAGTTCCGGCAGGAACTGACGAGCAGTACTTC
cdr3_aa: CASSLVPAGTDEQYF

j_call: TRBJ1-1
v_call: TRBV7-6
d_call: TRBD1
clone_size: -
cdr3_nt: TGTGCCAGCAGCTTGTACAGGGGTGGCGGTACTGAAGCTTTCTTT
cdr3_aa: CASSLYRGGGTEAFF

j_call: TRBJ2-1
v_call: TRBV4-1
d_call: TRBD1
clone_size: -
cdr3_nt: TGCGCCAGCAGCCAACAACAGGGGGCAAGGAATGAGCAGTTCTTC
cdr3_aa: CASSQQQGARNEQFF

j_call: TRBJ2-4
v_call: TRBV19
d_call: -
clone_size: -
cdr3_nt: TGTGCCAGTAGTATACCGGGACTAGCCAAAAACATTCAGTACTTC
cdr3_aa: CASSIPGLAKNIQYF

j_call: TRBJ2-7
v_call: TRBV18
d_call: -
clone_size: -
cdr3_nt: TGTGCCAGCTCACCTCGGGGTTTTTTCTACGAGCAGTACTTC
cdr3_aa: CASSPRGFFYEQYF

j_call: TRBJ2-7
v_call: TRBV19
d_call: -
clone_size: -
cdr3_nt: TGTGCCAGTAGTATAAGAGGCAGGGGATCCTACGAGCAGTACTTC
cdr3_aa: CASSIRGRGSYEQYF

j_call: TRBJ1-6
v_call: TRBV7-9
d_call: TRBD1
clone_size: -
cdr3_nt: TGTGCCAGCAGCTTAGGTTGGGGACAGGGGAATTCACCCCTCCACTTT
cdr3_aa: CASSLGWGQGNSPLHF